This record covers a single T cell receptor beta chain. No antigen is known for it. The entry originates in a study of PD-1 blockade in classical Hodgkin lymphoma. Noted time point: cycle 4 day 1 (C4D1), after 5 to 7 weeks of nivolumab. All the patients suffered relapse after autologous stem cell transplantation, and brentuximab vedotin exposure differed. Regarding the study as a whole: Sources of repertoire differences remain undefined, possibly disease activity or prior therapy.

The CDR3 loop spans 18 amino acids. V lost 2 bases, J lost 4 bases, and 24 bases lay in between. Germline CDR1 reads SGDLS; CDR2 reads YYNGEE. The protocol was immunoSEQ multiplex PCR, while the TCRdb copy is restricted to in-frame clones and leaves out a portion. The sample holds roughly 100,000 clones; roughly 87% are singletons and the top ten take 15% to 20%. This receptor was identified in a human donor with classical Hodgkin lymphoma. The sample in question was peripheral blood mononuclear cells (PBMCs), obtained before the fourth cycle of nivolumab. The J gene is TRBJ1-2, the V gene TRBV9, with unresolved D. The CDR3: CASSVGTHTRGSGYGYTF. CDR3 bases: TGTGCCAGCAGCGTCGGAACACACACCAGAGGTTCGGGCTATGGCTACACCTTC. Combining the CDR3 with reference TRBV9 and TRBJ1-2 gives the whole variable domain DSGVTQTPKHLITATGQRVTLRCSPRSGDLSVYWYQQSLDQGLQFLIQYYNGEERAKGNILERFSAQQFPDLHSELNLSSLELGDSALYFCASSVGTHTRGSGYGYTFGSGTRLTVV.